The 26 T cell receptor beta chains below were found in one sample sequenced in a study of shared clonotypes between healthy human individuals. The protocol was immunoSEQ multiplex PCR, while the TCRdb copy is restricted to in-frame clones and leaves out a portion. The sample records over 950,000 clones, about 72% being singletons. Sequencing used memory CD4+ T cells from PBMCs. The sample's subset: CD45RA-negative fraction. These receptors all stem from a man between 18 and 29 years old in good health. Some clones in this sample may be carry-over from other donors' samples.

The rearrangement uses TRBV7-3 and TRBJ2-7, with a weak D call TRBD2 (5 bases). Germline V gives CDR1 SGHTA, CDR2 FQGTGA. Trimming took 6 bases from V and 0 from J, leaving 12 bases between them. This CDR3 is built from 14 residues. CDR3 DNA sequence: TGTGCCAGCAGTCCCGTTGGACTCTCCTACGAGCAGTACTTC. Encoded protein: CASSPVGLSYEQYF.

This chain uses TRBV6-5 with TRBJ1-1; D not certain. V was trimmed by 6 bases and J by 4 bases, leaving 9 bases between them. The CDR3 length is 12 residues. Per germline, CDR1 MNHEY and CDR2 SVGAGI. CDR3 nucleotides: TGTGCCAGCAGCCACGACACCACTGAAGCTTTCTTT. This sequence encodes CASSHDTTEAFF.

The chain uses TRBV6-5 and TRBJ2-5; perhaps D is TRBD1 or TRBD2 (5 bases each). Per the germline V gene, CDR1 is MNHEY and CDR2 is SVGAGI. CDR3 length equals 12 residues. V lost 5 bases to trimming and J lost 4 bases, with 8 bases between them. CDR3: CASSRDLETQYF. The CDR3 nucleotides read TGTGCCAGCAGTAGGGACCTAGAGACCCAGTACTTC.

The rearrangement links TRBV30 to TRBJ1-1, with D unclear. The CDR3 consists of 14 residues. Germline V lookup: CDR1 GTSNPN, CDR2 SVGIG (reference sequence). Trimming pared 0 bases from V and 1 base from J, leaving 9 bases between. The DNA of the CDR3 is TGTGCCTGGAGTGTGGCGCTGGGGAACACTGAAGCTTTCTTT. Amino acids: CAWSVALGNTEAFF.

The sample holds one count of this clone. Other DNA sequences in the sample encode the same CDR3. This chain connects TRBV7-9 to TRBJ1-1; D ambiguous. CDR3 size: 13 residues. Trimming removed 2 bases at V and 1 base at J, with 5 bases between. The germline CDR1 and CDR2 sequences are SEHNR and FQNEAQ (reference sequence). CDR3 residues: CASSLYGNTEAFF. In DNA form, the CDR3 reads TGTGCCAGCAGCTTATATGGGAACACTGAAGCTTTCTTT.

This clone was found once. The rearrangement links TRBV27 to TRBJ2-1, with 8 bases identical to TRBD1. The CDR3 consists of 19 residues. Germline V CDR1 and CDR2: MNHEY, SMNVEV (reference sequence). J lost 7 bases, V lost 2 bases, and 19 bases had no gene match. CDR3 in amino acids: CASSLGGRGLFVKVNEQFF. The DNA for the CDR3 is TGTGCCAGCAGTTTAGGGGGCAGGGGGCTGTTTGTAAAGGTGAATGAGCAGTTCTTC.

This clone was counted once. The CDR3 loop is CASSPRQTEPKTYSNQPQHF. CDR3 DNA: TGTGCCAGCAGTCCCCGACAGACAGAGCCCAAAACCTATAGCAATCAGCCCCAGCATTTT. The chain is built from TRBV27 and TRBJ1-5; maybe TRBD1 (5 bases). The CDR3 has 20 residues. Germline CDR1 is MNHEY and CDR2 is SMNVEV (reference sequence). Trimming stripped 5 bases from V and 0 bases from J, with 26 bases between.

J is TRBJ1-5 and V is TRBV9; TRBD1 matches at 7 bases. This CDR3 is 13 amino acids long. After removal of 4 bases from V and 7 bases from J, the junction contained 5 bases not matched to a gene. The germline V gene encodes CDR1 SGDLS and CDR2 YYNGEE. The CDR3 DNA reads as TGTGCCAGCAGCATGACAGGGTTCCAGCCCCAGCATTTT. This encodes CASSMTGFQPQHF.

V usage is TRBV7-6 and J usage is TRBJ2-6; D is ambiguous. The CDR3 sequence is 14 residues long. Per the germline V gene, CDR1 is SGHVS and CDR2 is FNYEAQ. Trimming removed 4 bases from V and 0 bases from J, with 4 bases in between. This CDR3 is CASSSGSGANVLTF. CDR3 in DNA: TGTGCCAGCAGCTCCGGCTCTGGGGCCAACGTCCTGACTTTC. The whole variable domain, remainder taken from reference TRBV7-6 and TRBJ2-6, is GAGVSQSPRYKVTKRGQDVALRCDPISGHVSLYWYRQALGQGPEFLTYFNYEAQQDKSGLPNDRFSAERPEGSISTLTIQRTEQRDSAMYRCASSSGSGANVLTFGAGSRLTVL.

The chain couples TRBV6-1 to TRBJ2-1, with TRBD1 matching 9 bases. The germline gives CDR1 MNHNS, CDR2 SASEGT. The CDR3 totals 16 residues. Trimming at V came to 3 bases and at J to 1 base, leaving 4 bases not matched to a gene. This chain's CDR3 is CASSDVGQGSYNEQFF. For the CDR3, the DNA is TGTGCCAGCAGTGACGTCGGACAGGGGTCCTACAATGAGCAGTTCTTC.

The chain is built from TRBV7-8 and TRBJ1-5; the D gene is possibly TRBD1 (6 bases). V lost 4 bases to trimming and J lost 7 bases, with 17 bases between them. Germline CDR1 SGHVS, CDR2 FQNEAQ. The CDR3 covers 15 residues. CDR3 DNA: TGTGCCAGCAGCTCCCAGACAGGCGGAAAGCAGCCCCAGCATTTT. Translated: CASSSQTGGKQPQHF.

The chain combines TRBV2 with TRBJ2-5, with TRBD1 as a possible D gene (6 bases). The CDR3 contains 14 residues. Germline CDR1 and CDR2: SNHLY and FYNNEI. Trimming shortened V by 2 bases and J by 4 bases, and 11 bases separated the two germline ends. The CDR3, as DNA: TGTGCCAGCAGTGAAAGGCAGGGGAGAGAGACCCAGTACTTC. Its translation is CASSERQGRETQYF.

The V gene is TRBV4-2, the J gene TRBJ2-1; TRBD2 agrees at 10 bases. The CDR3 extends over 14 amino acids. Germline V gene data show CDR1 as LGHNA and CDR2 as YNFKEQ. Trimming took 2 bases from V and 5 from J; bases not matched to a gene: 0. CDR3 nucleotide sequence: TGTGCCAGCAGCCAACTAGCGGGAGACAATGAGCAGTTCTTC. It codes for CASSQLAGDNEQFF.

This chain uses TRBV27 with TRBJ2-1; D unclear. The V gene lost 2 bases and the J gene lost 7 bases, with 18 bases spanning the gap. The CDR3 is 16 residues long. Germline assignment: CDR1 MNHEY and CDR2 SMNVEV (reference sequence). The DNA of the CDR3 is TGTGCCAGCAGTTTACTACGCCGGCGCGGTGCTAATGAGCAGTTCTTC. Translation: CASSLLRRRGANEQFF.

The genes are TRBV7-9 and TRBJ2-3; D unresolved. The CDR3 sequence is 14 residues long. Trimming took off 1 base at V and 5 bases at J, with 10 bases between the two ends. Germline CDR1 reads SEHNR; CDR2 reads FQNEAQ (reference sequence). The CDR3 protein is CASSLVATEDTQYF. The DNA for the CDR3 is TGTGCCAGCAGCTTAGTGGCAACAGAAGATACGCAGTATTTT.

The CDR3 bases are TGCGCCAGCAGCCAAGTCGGGCGGGGGCAGTTCTTC. It is translated as CASSQVGRGQFF. This chain connects TRBV4-1 to TRBJ2-1; D may be TRBD2 (6 bases). CDR1 is MGHRA, CDR2 YSYEKL, per germline. V gave up 1 base and J gave up 12 bases, with 10 bases separating them. The CDR3 loop spans 12 amino acids.

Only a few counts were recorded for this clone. The chain's CDR3 is CAIKVGVNTEAFF. DNA of the CDR3: TGTGCCATCAAAGTAGGGGTTAACACTGAAGCTTTCTTT. The chain couples TRBV10-3 to TRBJ1-1; a possible D gene is TRBD1 (5 bases). The V end was cut by 7 bases, the J end by 2 bases, with 11 bases between. The CDR3 is 13 amino acids. The germline V gene encodes CDR1 ENHRY and CDR2 SYGVKD.

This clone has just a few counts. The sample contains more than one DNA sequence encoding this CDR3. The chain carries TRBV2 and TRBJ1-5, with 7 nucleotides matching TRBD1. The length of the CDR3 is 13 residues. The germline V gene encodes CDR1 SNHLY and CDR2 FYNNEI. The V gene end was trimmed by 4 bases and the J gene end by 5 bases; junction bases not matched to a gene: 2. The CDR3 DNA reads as TGTGCCAGCAGTGGAACAGGGGATCAGCCCCAGCATTTT. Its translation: CASSGTGDQPQHF.

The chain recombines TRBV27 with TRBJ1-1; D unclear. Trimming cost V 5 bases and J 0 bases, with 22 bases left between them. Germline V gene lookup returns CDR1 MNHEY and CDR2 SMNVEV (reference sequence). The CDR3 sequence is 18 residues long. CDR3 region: CASSPERRLKSMNTEAFF. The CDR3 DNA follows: TGTGCCAGCAGTCCGGAGAGGAGGTTGAAATCCATGAACACTGAAGCTTTCTTT.

CDR3 amino acids: CASSQGLAGTGELFF. The CDR3, as DNA: TGTGCCAGCAGTCAAGGGCTAGCGGGGACCGGGGAGCTGTTTTTT. The chain couples TRBV7-3 to TRBJ2-2, with TRBD2 matching over 9 bases. Germline CDR1 SGHTA, CDR2 FQGTGA. This CDR3 spans 15 amino acids. Unmatched junction bases numbered 7, after V lost 6 bases and J lost 5 bases.

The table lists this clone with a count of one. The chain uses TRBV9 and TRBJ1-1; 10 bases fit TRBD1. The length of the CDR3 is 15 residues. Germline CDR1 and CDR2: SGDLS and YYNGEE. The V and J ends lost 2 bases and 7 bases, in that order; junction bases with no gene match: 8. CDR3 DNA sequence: TGTGCCAGCAGCGTCCGGGACAGGGGTGTCAGTGAAGCTTTCTTT. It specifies CASSVRDRGVSEAFF.

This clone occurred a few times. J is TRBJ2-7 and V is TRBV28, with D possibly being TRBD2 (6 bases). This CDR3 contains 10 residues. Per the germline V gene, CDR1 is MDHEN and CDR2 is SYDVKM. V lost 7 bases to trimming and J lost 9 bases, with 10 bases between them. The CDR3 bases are TGTGCCAGCAAGGGAGGCGTGCAGTACTTC. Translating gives CASKGGVQYF.

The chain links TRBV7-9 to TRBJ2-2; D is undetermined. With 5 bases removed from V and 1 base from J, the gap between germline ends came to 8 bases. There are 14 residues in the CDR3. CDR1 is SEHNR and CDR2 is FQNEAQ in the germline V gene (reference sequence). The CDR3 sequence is CASSPQMNTGELFF. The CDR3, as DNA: TGTGCCAGCAGCCCGCAGATGAACACCGGGGAGCTGTTTTTT.

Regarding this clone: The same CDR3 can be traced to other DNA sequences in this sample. Written as DNA, the CDR3 is TGCGCCAGCAGCTTGGAGGCAGGGAACACCGGGGAGCTGTTTTTT. It yields the protein CASSLEAGNTGELFF. V usage is TRBV5-1 and J usage is TRBJ2-2; D is ambiguous. Germline CDR1 and CDR2: SGHRS and YFSETQ. V lost 0 bases and J lost 1, with 7 bases in between. The CDR3 sequence is 15 residues long.

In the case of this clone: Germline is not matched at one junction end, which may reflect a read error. The CDR3 region has the DNA TGTGCCAGCAGTGAATATCGTTGGGTCTCCTTT. Amino acids: CASSEYRWVSF. The chain couples TRBV2 to TRBJ1-4, with unresolved D. Germline V CDR1 and CDR2: SNHLY, FYNNEI. This CDR3 is 11 amino acids long.

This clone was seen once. Written as DNA, the CDR3 is TGTGCCAGCTATCCTCGGACTAGCGGGATGAAGCAGTTCTTC. Its translation: CASYPRTSGMKQFF. The gene calls are TRBV25-1 and TRBJ2-1; 12 nucleotides align to TRBD2. The V gene end was trimmed by 8 bases and the J gene end by 11 bases; junction bases not matched to a gene: 10. Germline CDR1 and CDR2: MGHDK and SYGVNS. The CDR3 runs to 14 residues.